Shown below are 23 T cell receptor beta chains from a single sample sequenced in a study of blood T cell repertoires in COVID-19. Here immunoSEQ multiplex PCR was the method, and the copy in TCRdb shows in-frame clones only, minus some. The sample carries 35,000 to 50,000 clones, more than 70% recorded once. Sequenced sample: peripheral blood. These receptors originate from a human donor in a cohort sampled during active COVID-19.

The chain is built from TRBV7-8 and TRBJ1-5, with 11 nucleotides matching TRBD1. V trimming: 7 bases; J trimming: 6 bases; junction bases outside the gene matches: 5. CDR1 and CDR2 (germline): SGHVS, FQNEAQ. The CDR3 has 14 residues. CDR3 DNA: TGTGCCAGCACCAGGACAGGGGGCGGTCAGCCCCAGCATTTT. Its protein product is CASTRTGGGQPQHF. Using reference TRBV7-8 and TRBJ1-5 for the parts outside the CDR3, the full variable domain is GAGVSQSPRYKVAKRGQDVALRCDPISGHVSLFWYQQALGQGPEFLTYFQNEAQLDKSGLPSDRFFAERPEGSVSTLKIQRTQQEDSAVYLCASTRTGGGQPQHFGDGTRLSIL.

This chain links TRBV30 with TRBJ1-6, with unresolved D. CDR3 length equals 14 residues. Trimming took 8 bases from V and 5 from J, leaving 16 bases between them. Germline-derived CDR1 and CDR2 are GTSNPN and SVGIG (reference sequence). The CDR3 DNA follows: TGTGCCCGATCTTTGTACGGGGATAATTCACCCCTCCACTTT. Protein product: CARSLYGDNSPLHF.

The CDR3, as DNA: TGTGCCAGCAGCTACCGACAGGGCCACGAGCAGTACTTC. Translating it yields CASSYRQGHEQYF. V gene TRBV11-3 combines with J gene TRBJ2-7, with TRBD1 matching 7 bases. V was clipped by 4 bases and J by 5 bases; unmatched bases: 5. Germline V lookup: CDR1 SGHNT, CDR2 YENEEA. The CDR3 is 13 amino acids.

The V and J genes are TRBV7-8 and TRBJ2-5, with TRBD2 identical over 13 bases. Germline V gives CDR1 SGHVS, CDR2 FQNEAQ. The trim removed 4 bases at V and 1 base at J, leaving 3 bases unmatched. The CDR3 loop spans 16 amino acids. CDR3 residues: CASSSLAGGPQETQYF. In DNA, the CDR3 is TGTGCCAGCAGCTCACTAGCGGGAGGGCCCCAAGAGACCCAGTACTTC. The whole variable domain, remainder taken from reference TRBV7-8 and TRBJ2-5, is GAGVSQSPRYKVAKRGQDVALRCDPISGHVSLFWYQQALGQGPEFLTYFQNEAQLDKSGLPSDRFFAERPEGSVSTLKIQRTQQEDSAVYLCASSSLAGGPQETQYFGPGTRLLVL.

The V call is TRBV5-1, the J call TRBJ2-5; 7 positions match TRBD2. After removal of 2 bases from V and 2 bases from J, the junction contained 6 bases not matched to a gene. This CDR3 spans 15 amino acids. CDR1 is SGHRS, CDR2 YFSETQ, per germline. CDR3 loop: CASSFGGAGQETQYF. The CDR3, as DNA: TGCGCCAGCAGCTTCGGGGGAGCGGGGCAAGAGACCCAGTACTTC. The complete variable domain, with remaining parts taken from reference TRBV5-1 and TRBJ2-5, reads KAGVTQTPRYLIKTRGQQVTLSCSPISGHRSVSWYQQTPGQGLQFLFEYFSETQRNKGNFPGRFSGRQFSNSRSEMNVSTLELGDSALYLCASSFGGAGQETQYFGPGTRLLVL.

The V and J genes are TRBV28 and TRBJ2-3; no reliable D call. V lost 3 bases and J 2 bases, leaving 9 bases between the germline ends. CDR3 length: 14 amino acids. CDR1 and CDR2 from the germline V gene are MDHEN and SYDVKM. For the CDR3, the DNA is TGTGCCAGCAGTTTGCTGGCAGACACAGATACGCAGTATTTT. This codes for CASSLLADTDTQYF.

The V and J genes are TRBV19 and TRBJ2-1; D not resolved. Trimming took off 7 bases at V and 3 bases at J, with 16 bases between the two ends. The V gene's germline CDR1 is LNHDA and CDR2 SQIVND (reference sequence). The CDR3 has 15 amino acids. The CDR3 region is CASKFPNDNYNEQFF. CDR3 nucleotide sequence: TGTGCCAGTAAATTTCCCAATGACAACTACAATGAGCAGTTCTTC.

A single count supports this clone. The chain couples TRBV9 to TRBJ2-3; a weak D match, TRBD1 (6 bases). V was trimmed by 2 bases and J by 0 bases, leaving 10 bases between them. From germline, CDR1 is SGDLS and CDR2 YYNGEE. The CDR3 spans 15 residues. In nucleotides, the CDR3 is TGTGCCAGCAGCGTCTCTCAGGGGAGCACAGATACGCAGTATTTT. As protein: CASSVSQGSTDTQYF.

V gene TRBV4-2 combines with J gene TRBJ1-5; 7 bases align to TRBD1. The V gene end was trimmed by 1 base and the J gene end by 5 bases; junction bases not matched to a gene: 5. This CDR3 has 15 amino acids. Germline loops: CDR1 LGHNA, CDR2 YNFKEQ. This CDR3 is CASSQGVGGDQPQHF. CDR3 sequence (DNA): TGTGCCAGCAGCCAAGGGGTAGGGGGCGATCAGCCCCAGCATTTT.

The CDR3 loop reads CSVEEGRASQETQYF. The DNA of the CDR3 is TGCAGCGTTGAAGAGGGCAGGGCCTCCCAAGAGACCCAGTACTTC. The chain recombines TRBV29-1 with TRBJ2-5; a weak D match, TRBD1 (5 bases). The CDR3 loop spans 15 amino acids. Trimming removed 0 bases from V and 1 base from J, with 12 bases in between. Germline V gene lookup returns CDR1 SQVTM and CDR2 ANQGSEA.

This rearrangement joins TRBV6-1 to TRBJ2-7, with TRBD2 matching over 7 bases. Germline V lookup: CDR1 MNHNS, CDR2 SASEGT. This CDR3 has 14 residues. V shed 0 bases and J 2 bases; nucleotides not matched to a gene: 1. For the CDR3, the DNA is TGTGCCAGCAGTGAAGCGGGAGGGCCCTACGAGCAGTACTTC. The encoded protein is CASSEAGGPYEQYF.

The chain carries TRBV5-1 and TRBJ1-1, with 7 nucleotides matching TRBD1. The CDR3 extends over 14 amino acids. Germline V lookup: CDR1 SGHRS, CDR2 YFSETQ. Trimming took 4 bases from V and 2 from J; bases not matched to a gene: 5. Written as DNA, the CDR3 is TGCGCCAGCAGCGCCGGGACAGCCAACACTGAAGCTTTCTTT. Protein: CASSAGTANTEAFF.

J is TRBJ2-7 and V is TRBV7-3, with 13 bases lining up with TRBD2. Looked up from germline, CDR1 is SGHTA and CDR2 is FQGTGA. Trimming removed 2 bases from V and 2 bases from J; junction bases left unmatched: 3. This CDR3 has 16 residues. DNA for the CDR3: TGTGCCAGCAGCTTATCTGGGACTAGCGGGACCTACGAGCAGTACTTC. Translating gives CASSLSGTSGTYEQYF.

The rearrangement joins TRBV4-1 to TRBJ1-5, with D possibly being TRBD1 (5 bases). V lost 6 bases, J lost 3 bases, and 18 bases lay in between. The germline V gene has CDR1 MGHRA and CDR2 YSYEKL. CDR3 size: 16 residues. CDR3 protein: CASRNQVGAFNQPQHF. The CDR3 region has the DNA TGCGCCAGCAGAAATCAAGTAGGGGCTTTCAATCAGCCCCAGCATTTT.

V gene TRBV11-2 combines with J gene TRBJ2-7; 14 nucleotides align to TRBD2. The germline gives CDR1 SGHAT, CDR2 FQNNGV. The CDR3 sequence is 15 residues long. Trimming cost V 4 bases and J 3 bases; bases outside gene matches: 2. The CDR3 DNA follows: TGTGCCAGCAGCTACGGGACTAGCGGGAGCTACGAGCAGTACTTC. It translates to CASSYGTSGSYEQYF.

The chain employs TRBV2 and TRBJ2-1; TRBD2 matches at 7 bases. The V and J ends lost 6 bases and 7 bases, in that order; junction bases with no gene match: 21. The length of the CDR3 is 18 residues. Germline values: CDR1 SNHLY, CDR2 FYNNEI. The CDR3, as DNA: TGTGCCAGCAGAGCAGGACCAGCACGGGGTAGCGGGCCTAATGAGCAGTTCTTC. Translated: CASRAGPARGSGPNEQFF.

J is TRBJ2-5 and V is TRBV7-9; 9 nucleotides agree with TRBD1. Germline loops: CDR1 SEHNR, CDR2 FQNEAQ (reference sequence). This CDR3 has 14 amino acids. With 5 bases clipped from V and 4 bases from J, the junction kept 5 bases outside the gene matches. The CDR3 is CASSPRTGAETQYF. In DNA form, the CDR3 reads TGTGCCAGCAGCCCCAGGACAGGGGCAGAGACCCAGTACTTC.

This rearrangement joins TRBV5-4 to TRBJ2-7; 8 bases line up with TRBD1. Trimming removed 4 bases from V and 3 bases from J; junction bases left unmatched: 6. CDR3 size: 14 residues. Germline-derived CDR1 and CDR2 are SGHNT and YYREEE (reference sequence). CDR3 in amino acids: CASSRTGNLYEQYF. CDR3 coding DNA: TGTGCCAGCAGCAGGACAGGGAACCTCTACGAGCAGTACTTC.

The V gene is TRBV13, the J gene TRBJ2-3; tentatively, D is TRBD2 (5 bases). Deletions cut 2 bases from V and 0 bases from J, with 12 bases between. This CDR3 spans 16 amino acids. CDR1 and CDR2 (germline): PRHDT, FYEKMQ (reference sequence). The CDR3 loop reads CASSLRSSRSTDTQYF. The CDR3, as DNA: TGTGCCAGCAGCTTAAGGTCTAGCAGAAGCACAGATACGCAGTATTTT.

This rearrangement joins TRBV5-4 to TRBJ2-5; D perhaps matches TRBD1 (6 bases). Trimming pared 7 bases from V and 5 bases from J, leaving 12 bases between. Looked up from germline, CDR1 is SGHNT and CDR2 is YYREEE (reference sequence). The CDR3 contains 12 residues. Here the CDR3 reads CASGLQGETQYF. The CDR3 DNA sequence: TGTGCCAGCGGCCTACAGGGTGAGACCCAGTACTTC.

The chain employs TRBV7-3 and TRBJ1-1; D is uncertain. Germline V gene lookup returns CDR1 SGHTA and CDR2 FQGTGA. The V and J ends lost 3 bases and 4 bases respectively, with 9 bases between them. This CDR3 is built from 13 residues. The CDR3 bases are TGTGCCAGCAGCTTCGGTGCTGGCACTGAAGCTTTCTTT. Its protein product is CASSFGAGTEAFF. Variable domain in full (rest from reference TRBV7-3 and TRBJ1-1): GAGVSQTPSNKVTEKGKYVELRCDPISGHTALYWYRQSLGQGPEFLIYFQGTGAADDSGLPNDRFFAVRPEGSVSTLKIQRTERGDSAVYLCASSFGAGTEAFFGQGTRLTVV.

CDR3 nucleotide sequence: TGCGCCAGCAGCCGCACCGGGGAGCTGTTTTTT. This codes for CASSRTGELFF. The rearrangement uses TRBV5-1 and TRBJ2-2; D not resolved. The CDR3 spans 11 residues. The V gene lost 4 bases and the J gene lost 4 bases, with 2 bases spanning the gap. Germline assignment: CDR1 SGHRS and CDR2 YFSETQ.

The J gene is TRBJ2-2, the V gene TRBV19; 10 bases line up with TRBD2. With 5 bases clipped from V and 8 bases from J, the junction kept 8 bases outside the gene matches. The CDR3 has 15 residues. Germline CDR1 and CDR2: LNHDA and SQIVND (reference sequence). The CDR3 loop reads CASSLLAGSWGELFF. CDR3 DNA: TGTGCCAGTAGTCTACTAGCGGGATCCTGGGGGGAGCTGTTTTTT.